Here is one TCR beta chain with its context. No antigen is known for it. Profiling relied on immunoSEQ multiplex PCR, and the TCRdb table lists in-frame clones only, not all of them. Counted here are 98,000 or so clones, around nine tenths occurring once; the ten biggest clones make up about 8.7%. The sample originates from a study of T cell responses to AZD1222 COVID-19 vaccine. About the research overall: Second-dose groups at about 4 or about 12 weeks were pooled.

Study outcomes and limitations: Across spike, vaccine-associated CD4 TCRs were found, dominant at 160-218 and 743-854. Reportedly, nearly half of unique spike TCRs recognized epitopes outside B.1.351/B.1.1.7 mutations. The donors showed a predominance of white British ancestry and of females, with possible underestimation of clonal diversity.

The ends were cut back, 3 bases at V and 4 bases at J, with 4 bases in the middle. The CDR3 loop spans 11 amino acids. The germline V gene encodes CDR1 SGDLS and CDR2 YYNGEE. The sample here was peripheral blood, taken on day 0 of AZD1222 vaccination. The genes are TRBV9 and TRBJ1-2; D unclear. The TCR comes from an adult in good health. CDR3 sequence reads: CASSDIYGYTF. Here the CDR3 DNA reads TGTGCCAGCAGCGACATCTATGGCTACACCTTC.